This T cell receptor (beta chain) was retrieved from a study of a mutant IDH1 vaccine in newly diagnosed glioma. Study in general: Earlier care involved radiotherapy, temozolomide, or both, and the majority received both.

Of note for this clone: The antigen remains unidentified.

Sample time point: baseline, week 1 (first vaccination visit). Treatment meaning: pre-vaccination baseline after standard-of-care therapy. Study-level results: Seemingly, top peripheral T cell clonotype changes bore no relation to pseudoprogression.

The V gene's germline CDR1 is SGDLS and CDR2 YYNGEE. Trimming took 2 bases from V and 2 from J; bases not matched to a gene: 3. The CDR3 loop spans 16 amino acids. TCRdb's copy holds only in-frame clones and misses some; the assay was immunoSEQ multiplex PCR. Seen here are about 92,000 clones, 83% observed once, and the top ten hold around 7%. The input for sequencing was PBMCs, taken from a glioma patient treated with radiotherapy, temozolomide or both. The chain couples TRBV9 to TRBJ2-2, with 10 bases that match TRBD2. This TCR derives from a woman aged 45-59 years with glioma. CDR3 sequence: CASSVIAGGNTGELFF. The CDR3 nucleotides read TGTGCCAGCAGCGTCATAGCGGGGGGAAACACCGGGGAGCTGTTTTTT.